The clone carrying this TCR beta chain has a handful of counts. This entry belongs to a study of response to subunit inactivated influenza vaccine. Trimming shortened V by 0 bases and J by 5 bases, and 13 bases separated the two germline ends. Germline V gives CDR1 SQVTM, CDR2 ANQGSEA. This CDR3 is 14 amino acids long. A single record per CDR3 protein comes from TCRdb applying MiXCR to the RT-PCR reads. The table lists 300,000 to 350,000 distinct CDR3 sequences, less than 25% of them singletons. V is TRBV29-1 and J is TRBJ2-5, with D possibly matching TRBD1 (6 bases). This sample comprised PBMCs from blood, obtained less than 22 months after vaccination. The clonotype comes from a man aged 45 to 75 who received an inactivated influenza vaccine. CDR3 loop: CSVEDQARGETQYF. The CDR3 region has the DNA TGCAGCGTTGAAGACCAAGCGAGGGGGGAGACCCAGTACTTC.